The 21 T cell receptor beta chains reported below all come from one sample, sequenced in a study of blood T cell repertoires in COVID-19. Profiled with immunoSEQ multiplex PCR; TCRdb holds only in-frame clones, not every one. The data contain about 170,000 clones, approximately 84% of them singletons. The sample comprised peripheral blood. These receptors were collected from a young man with active or convalescent COVID-19.

V gene TRBV14 combines with J gene TRBJ1-2, with unresolved D. V lost 4 bases and J lost 4, with 16 bases in between. Germline values: CDR1 SGHDN, CDR2 FVKESK. CDR3 length: 15 amino acids. This CDR3 reads CASSPTPSSSYGYTF. In DNA form, the CDR3 reads TGTGCCAGCAGCCCGACACCCAGCAGCTCCTATGGCTACACCTTC.

This sequence joins TRBV5-1 and TRBJ1-4, with unresolved D. Germline CDR1 and CDR2: SGHRS and YFSETQ. The CDR3 totals 15 residues. V was clipped by 3 bases and J by 0 bases, with 9 bases between them. The CDR3, as DNA: TGCGCCAGCAGCTCTACCGATGCAACTAATGAAAAACTGTTTTTT. It encodes CASSSTDATNEKLFF.

This rearrangement joins TRBV5-5 to TRBJ2-5, with no clear D. This CDR3 region has 16 residues. Trimming removed 0 bases at V and 0 bases at J, with 12 bases between. Germline CDR1 SGHKS, CDR2 YYEKEE (reference sequence). As DNA, the CDR3 is TGTGCCAGCAGCTTGGAAATGTTCGGAGACCAAGAGACCCAGTACTTC. It codes for CASSLEMFGDQETQYF. The full variable domain, rest sourced from reference TRBV5-5 and TRBJ2-5, is DAGVTQSPTHLIKTRGQQVTLRCSPISGHKSVSWYQQVLGQGPQFIFQYYEKEERGRGNFPDRFSARQFPNYSSELNVNALLLGDSALYLCASSLEMFGDQETQYFGPGTRLLVL.

The genes are TRBV6-5 and TRBJ2-1; 8 nucleotides line up with TRBD1. With 8 bases clipped from V and 9 bases from J, the junction kept 9 bases outside the gene matches. The CDR3 length is 13 residues. Germline values: CDR1 MNHEY, CDR2 SVGAGI. CDR3 in DNA: TGTGCCAGCGAGGACAGGGCTTTCGGTGAGCAGTTCTTC. Its translation: CASEDRAFGEQFF.

The V gene is TRBV11-2, the J gene TRBJ2-1; D call uncertain. Germline V gives CDR1 SGHAT, CDR2 FQNNGV. Trimming cost V 5 bases and J 6 bases, with 17 bases left between them. This CDR3 is built from 15 residues. The CDR3 region has the DNA TGTGCCAGCAGCATCAACCCCAGTGCAGGCAATGAGCAGTTCTTC. This encodes CASSINPSAGNEQFF.

The V call is TRBV4-1, the J call TRBJ2-5, with 9 bases aligning to TRBD1. With V trimmed by 5 bases and J by 1 base, 8 bases remained unmatched. The V gene's germline CDR1 is MGHRA and CDR2 YSYEKL. The CDR3 totals 16 residues. CDR3 bases: TGCGCCAGCAGCAAAGGACAGGGGCCCAGCCAAGAGACCCAGTACTTC. It is translated as CASSKGQGPSQETQYF.

In its sample, this clone was seen a few times. CDR3 DNA sequence: TGTGCAAGTCGCACCCCTTACAGGGTTAATCAGCCCCAGCATTTT. This encodes CASRTPYRVNQPQHF. The chain carries TRBV12-2 and TRBJ1-5; TRBD1, the table's D call, lacks a check against the DNA. TRBV12-2 has pseudogene status. The CDR3 has 15 residues.

The J gene is TRBJ1-4, the V gene TRBV3-1 (or the pseudogene TRBV3-2); 9 nucleotides match TRBD1. Trimming took 3 bases from V and 6 from J; bases not matched to a gene: 5. The CDR3 is 15 amino acids. Germline V gene sequence: CDR1 LGHDT, CDR2 YNNKEL (reference sequence). The CDR3 coding sequence is TGTGCCAGCAGCCACCGGACAGGGGAGGATGAAAAACTGTTTTTT. Translated, it gives CASSHRTGEDEKLFF.

About this clone itself: At one of its ends the junction is not consistent with the germline gene, which may arise from a read error. The chain has TRBV3-1 (or the pseudogene TRBV3-2) and TRBJ1-5; 9 bases align to TRBD1. CDR1 and CDR2 (germline): LGHDT, YNNKEL (reference sequence). The CDR3 loop spans 14 amino acids. The CDR3 DNA is TGTGTCAGCAAGGGACAGGGTAGCAATCAGCCCCAGCATTTT. Protein: CVSKGQGSNQPQHF.

V is TRBV3-1 (or the pseudogene TRBV3-2) and J is TRBJ2-3; a weak D match, TRBD2 (5 bases). The CDR3 runs to 13 residues. Trimming pared 3 bases from V and 6 bases from J, leaving 10 bases between. Germline V gene data show CDR1 as LGHDT and CDR2 as YNNKEL (reference sequence). The CDR3 nucleotides are TGTGCCAGCAGCCACTCCTTAGCGGATACGCAGTATTTT. Encoded protein: CASSHSLADTQYF.

The rearrangement uses TRBV3-1 (or the pseudogene TRBV3-2) and TRBJ2-7, with TRBD1 matching over 7 bases. V dropped 4 bases and J dropped 4; count of bases not matched to a gene: 10. This CDR3 contains 15 residues. CDR1 and CDR2 from the germline V gene are LGHDT and YNNKEL (reference sequence). The DNA for the CDR3 is TGTGCCAGCAGCCCCTCCCGGGGCAGGGGGTACGAGCAGTACTTC. Translated, it gives CASSPSRGRGYEQYF.

The chain links TRBV18 to TRBJ2-4; 8 bases map to TRBD1. CDR3 length: 18 amino acids. The germline V gene has CDR1 KGHSH and CDR2 LQKENI. The junction had 9 bases not matched to a gene; V was cut back by 1 base and J by 1 base. CDR3: CASSPLREGDRAKNIQYF. The CDR3 DNA reads as TGTGCCAGCTCACCACTCAGAGAAGGGGACAGGGCCAAAAACATTCAGTACTTC.

This rearrangement joins TRBV18 to TRBJ2-3; TRBD2 matches at 7 bases. The germline V gene encodes CDR1 KGHSH and CDR2 LQKENI. The V and J ends lost 3 bases and 4 bases, in that order; junction bases with no gene match: 7. This CDR3 is built from 15 residues. CDR3 protein: CASSPPGLVADTQYF. Written as DNA, the CDR3 is TGTGCCAGCTCACCTCCAGGACTAGTGGCAGATACGCAGTATTTT. Drawing the rest from reference TRBV18 and TRBJ2-3, the complete variable domain is NAGVMQNPRHLVRRRGQEARLRCSPMKGHSHVYWYRQLPEEGLKFMVYLQKENIIDESGMPKERFSAEFPKEGPSILRIQQVVRGDSAAYFCASSPPGLVADTQYFGPGTRLTVL.

This clone was seen only once. The same CDR3 is also encoded by other DNA sequences in this sample. This chain joins TRBV7-2 and TRBJ2-7; D gene ambiguous. Trimming stripped 5 bases from V and 0 bases from J, with 5 bases between. The CDR3 covers 12 residues. Germline-derived CDR1 and CDR2 are SGHTA and FQGNSA. The CDR3 DNA reads as TGTGCCAGCAGCCTCCCCTCCTACGAGCAGTACTTC. Translation gives CASSLPSYEQYF.

This clone has more than one count but fewer than ten. The rearrangement uses TRBV7-3 and TRBJ2-1; no firm D call. V lost 2 bases, J lost 4 bases, and 9 bases lay in between. The CDR3 has 14 residues. Germline V gives CDR1 SGHTA, CDR2 FQGTGA. The CDR3 coding sequence is TGTGCCAGCAGCTTAGAAGCACGGTACAATGAGCAGTTCTTC. It codes for CASSLEARYNEQFF.

This clone was counted many times. The J gene is TRBJ2-2, the V gene TRBV5-6; TRBD2 might be the D (5 bases). V lost 0 bases to trimming and J lost 3 bases, with 9 bases between them. The CDR3 extends over 15 amino acids. Germline loops: CDR1 SGHDT, CDR2 YYEEEE. CDR3: CASSLVGSDTGELFF. CDR3 nucleotide sequence: TGTGCCAGCAGCTTGGTGGGTAGCGACACCGGGGAGCTGTTTTTT.

This chain joins TRBV27 and TRBJ2-7, with 8 bases fitting TRBD1. Germline CDR1 MNHEY, CDR2 SMNVEV (reference sequence). This CDR3 contains 15 residues. J gave up 0 bases and V 4 bases, and 5 bases lay outside the gene matches. The CDR3 region has the DNA TGTGCCAGCAGTTCAAGAACAGGGGGCTCCTACGAGCAGTACTTC. As protein: CASSSRTGGSYEQYF.

The chain recombines TRBV6-4 with TRBJ2-1, with 12 nucleotides matching TRBD2. The CDR3 is made up of 15 amino acids. CDR1 and CDR2 from the germline V gene are MRHNA and SNTAGT. Germline trimming cut 7 bases from V and 7 bases from J; bases unmatched to any gene: 8. The CDR3: CASTLTSGGQNEQFF. DNA for the CDR3: TGTGCCAGCACTTTGACTAGCGGGGGCCAGAATGAGCAGTTCTTC.

The V gene is TRBV29-1, the J gene TRBJ2-2; the D gene is possibly TRBD2 (6 bases). The CDR3 covers 14 residues. The V end was cut by 3 bases, the J end by 5 bases, with 13 bases between. Germline assignment: CDR1 SQVTM and CDR2 ANQGSEA. DNA of the CDR3: TGCAGCGTTGATGGCGGGGTGAGAACCGGGGAGCTGTTTTTT. The encoded protein is CSVDGGVRTGELFF.

The V call is TRBV2, the J call TRBJ2-2, with 12 bases identical to TRBD2. Per the germline V gene, CDR1 is SNHLY and CDR2 is FYNNEI. The V gene end was trimmed by 7 bases and the J gene end by 0 bases; junction bases not matched to a gene: 6. This CDR3 has 17 residues. CDR3 DNA sequence: TGTGCCAGCACCCCAGCTAGCGGGAGGGCGAACACCGGGGAGCTGTTTTTT. It is translated as CASTPASGRANTGELFF.

This chain uses TRBV28 with TRBJ1-5, with D uncertain. This CDR3 is built from 17 residues. V was trimmed by 2 bases and J by 3 bases, leaving 17 bases between them. Germline CDR1 and CDR2: MDHEN and SYDVKM. The CDR3 region has the DNA TGTGCCAGCAGTTTAACCCCCTTAACATACCACAATCAGCCCCAGCATTTT. Its translation is CASSLTPLTYHNQPQHF.